This T cell receptor (beta chain) was identified in a study of Ad26.COV2.S vaccination and SARS-CoV-2 variants. The treatment was: some 19 received Ad26.COV2.S at low or high dose, single or two shots; roughly five received placebo; per-sample allocation not given. Each sample was drawn 63 days after the first injection (of vaccine or placebo). This table comes from immunoSEQ multiplex PCR, and its TCRdb copy is limited to in-frame clones, with some not included. The sample records 400,000 to 500,000 clones, more than 75% being singletons. Germline V lookup: CDR1 SGHVS, CDR2 FQNEAQ. The CDR3 runs 20 residues. V was cut by 4 bases and J by 2 bases, with 24 bases left in between.

The material sequenced was peripheral blood, taken in a trial of Ad26.COV2.S vaccine versus placebo. This TCR came from a person aged 18-65 years who received the Ad26.COV2.S COVID-19 vaccine or a placebo. The chain couples TRBV7-8 to TRBJ2-6, with D possibly being TRBD2 (6 bases). CDR3 residues: CASSSPEGSRVWTGANVLTF. The CDR3 nucleotides are TGTGCCAGCAGCTCCCCGGAGGGGTCGCGGGTCTGGACTGGGGCCAACGTCCTGACTTTC.